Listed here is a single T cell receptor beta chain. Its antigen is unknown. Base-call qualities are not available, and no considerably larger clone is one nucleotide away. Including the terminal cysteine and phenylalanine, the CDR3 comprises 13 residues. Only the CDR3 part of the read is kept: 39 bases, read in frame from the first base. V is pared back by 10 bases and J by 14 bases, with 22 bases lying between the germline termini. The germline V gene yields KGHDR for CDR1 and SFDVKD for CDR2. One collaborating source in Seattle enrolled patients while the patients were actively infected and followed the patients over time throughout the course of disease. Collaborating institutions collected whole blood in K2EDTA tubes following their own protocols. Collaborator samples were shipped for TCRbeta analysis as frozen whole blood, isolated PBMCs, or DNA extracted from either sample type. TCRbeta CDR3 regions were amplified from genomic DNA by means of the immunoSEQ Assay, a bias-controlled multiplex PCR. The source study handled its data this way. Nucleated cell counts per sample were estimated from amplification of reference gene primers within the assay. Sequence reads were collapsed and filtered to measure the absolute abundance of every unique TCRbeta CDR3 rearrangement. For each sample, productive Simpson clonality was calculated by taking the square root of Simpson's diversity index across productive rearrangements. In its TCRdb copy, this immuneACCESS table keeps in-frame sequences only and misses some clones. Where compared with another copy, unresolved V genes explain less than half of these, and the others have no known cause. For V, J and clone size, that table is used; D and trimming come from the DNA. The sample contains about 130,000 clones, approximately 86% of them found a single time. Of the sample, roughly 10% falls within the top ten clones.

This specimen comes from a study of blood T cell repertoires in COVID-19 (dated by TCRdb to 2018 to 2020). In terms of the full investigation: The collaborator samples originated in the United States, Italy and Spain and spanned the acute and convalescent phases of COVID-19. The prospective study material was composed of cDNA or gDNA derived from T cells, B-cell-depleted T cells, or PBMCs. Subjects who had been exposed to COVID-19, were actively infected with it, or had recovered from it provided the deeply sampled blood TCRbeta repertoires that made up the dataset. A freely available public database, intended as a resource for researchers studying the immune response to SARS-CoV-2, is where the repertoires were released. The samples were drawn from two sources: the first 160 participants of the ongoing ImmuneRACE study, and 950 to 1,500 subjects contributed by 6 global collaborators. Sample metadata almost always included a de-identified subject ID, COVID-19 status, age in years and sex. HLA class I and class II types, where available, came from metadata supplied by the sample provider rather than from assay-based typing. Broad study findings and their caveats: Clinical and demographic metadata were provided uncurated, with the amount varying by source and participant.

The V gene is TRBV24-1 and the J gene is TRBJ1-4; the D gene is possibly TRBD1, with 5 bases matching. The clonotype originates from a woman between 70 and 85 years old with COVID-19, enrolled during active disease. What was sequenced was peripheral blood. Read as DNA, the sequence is TGTGCCACTGCGGGACGGAACCGCTCGGGGCTGTTTTTT. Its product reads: CATAGRNRSGLFF.